This passage covers 15 T cell receptor beta chains from one sample sequenced in a study of blood T cell repertoires in COVID-19. Repertoires were generated with immunoSEQ multiplex PCR, while TCRdb's copy carries only in-frame clones and drops some. The table records roughly 150,000 clones, roughly 80% of them present only once. Source material: PBMCs or T cells enriched from blood (not recorded which). The receptors shown here come from a woman aged 35 to 49 with acute COVID-19.

The gene calls are TRBV4-2 and TRBJ2-2, with 12 bases fitting TRBD2. Germline values: CDR1 LGHNA, CDR2 YNFKEQ. V gave up 1 base and J gave up 1 base; unmatched junction bases: 1. The CDR3 contains 17 residues. This chain's CDR3 is CASSQVTSGRNTGELFF. The CDR3 DNA reads TGTGCCAGCAGCCAAGTGACTAGCGGGAGGAACACCGGGGAGCTGTTTTTT.

The chain combines TRBV5-1 with TRBJ2-5; 16 nucleotides agree with TRBD2. The V gene end was trimmed by 4 bases and the J gene end by 3 bases; junction bases not matched to a gene: 3. CDR1 SGHRS and CDR2 YFSETQ come from the germline V gene. CDR3 length: 16 residues. The CDR3 here is CASSTGLAGGKETQYF. The CDR3 nucleotides read TGCGCCAGCAGCACGGGACTAGCGGGAGGGAAAGAGACCCAGTACTTC. Full variable domain (remainder filled in from reference TRBV5-1 and TRBJ2-5): KAGVTQTPRYLIKTRGQQVTLSCSPISGHRSVSWYQQTPGQGLQFLFEYFSETQRNKGNFPGRFSGRQFSNSRSEMNVSTLELGDSALYLCASSTGLAGGKETQYFGPGTRLLVL.

This clone occurred many times. The chain combines TRBV4-2 with TRBJ1-2; tentatively, D is TRBD1 (5 bases). V lost 0 bases and J 2 bases, leaving 25 bases between the germline ends. The CDR3 spans 20 residues. CDR1 is LGHNA and CDR2 is YNFKEQ in the germline V gene. CDR3: CASSQEIRGFIGRGNYGYTF. CDR3 in DNA: TGTGCCAGCAGCCAAGAGATCCGGGGCTTTATAGGGCGGGGGAACTATGGCTACACCTTC.

This chain joins TRBV11-2 and TRBJ2-7, with D perhaps TRBD2 (5 bases). The CDR3 runs 15 residues. Germline V gives CDR1 SGHAT, CDR2 FQNNGV. Trimming took off 7 bases at V and 12 bases at J, with 28 bases between the two ends. The CDR3, as DNA: TGTGCCAGCACCGCCGCTCTGGATGGGTTACAGCGGCCGTACTTC. Its protein product is CASTAALDGLQRPYF.

J is TRBJ1-4 and V is TRBV4-1, with D unresolved. Germline V gene data show CDR1 as MGHRA and CDR2 as YSYEKL. With 1 base removed from V and 8 bases from J, the gap between germline ends came to 11 bases. The CDR3 has 14 residues. CDR3 residues: CASSQGGGWEKLFF. The DNA for the CDR3 is TGCGCCAGCAGCCAAGGAGGCGGGTGGGAAAAACTGTTTTTT.

The CDR3 here is CASSLAPGQGYNEQFF. CDR3 bases: TGTGCCAGCAGCTTGGCTCCGGGACAGGGTTACAATGAGCAGTTCTTC. The V and J genes are TRBV5-4 and TRBJ2-1; 9 bases map to TRBD1. Germline CDR1 is SGHNT and CDR2 is YYREEE (reference sequence). Trimming cost V 0 bases and J 4 bases; bases outside gene matches: 5. The CDR3 runs 16 residues.

The rearrangement joins TRBV15 to TRBJ1-1; D may be TRBD1 (6 bases). Germline V gene data show CDR1 as LNHNV and CDR2 as YYDKDF (reference sequence). The V gene lost 3 bases and the J gene lost 4 bases, with 15 bases spanning the gap. The CDR3 has 15 amino acids. DNA for the CDR3: TGTGCCACCAGCAGGATAGACAGGCGGATCACTGAAGCTTTCTTT. Encoded protein: CATSRIDRRITEAFF.

The V call is TRBV9, the J call TRBJ2-1; D unresolved. This CDR3 is built from 14 residues. Trimming removed 5 bases at V and 0 bases at J, with 9 bases between. CDR1 is SGDLS and CDR2 is YYNGEE in the germline V gene. CDR3 residues: CASSYSSSYNEQFF. CDR3 in DNA: TGTGCCAGCAGTTATAGCAGCTCCTACAATGAGCAGTTCTTC.

This clone has just one count. The chain couples TRBV7-2 to TRBJ2-5; 7 bases are a match to TRBD1. CDR3 length: 14 amino acids. Looked up from germline, CDR1 is SGHTA and CDR2 is FQGNSA. V was pared by 5 bases and J by 5 bases, with 8 bases of the junction left unmatched. The CDR3 is CASSPGDRRETQYF. CDR3 nucleotide sequence: TGTGCCAGCAGCCCAGGGGACAGACGCGAGACCCAGTACTTC.

This clone was seen many times. The chain carries TRBV16 and TRBJ2-7; D may be TRBD2 (6 bases). This CDR3 comprises 13 residues. Trimming cost V 4 bases and J 6 bases, with 13 bases left between them. Per the germline V gene, CDR1 is KGHSY and CDR2 is FQNENV. The CDR3 here is CASSLGSRGEQYF. In nucleotides, the CDR3 is TGTGCCAGCAGCCTCGGGAGTAGGGGCGAGCAGTACTTC.

The V call is TRBV24-1, the J call TRBJ2-5; a weak D match, TRBD2 (5 bases). Trimming removed 2 bases from V and 1 base from J, with 10 bases in between. This CDR3 spans 15 amino acids. The germline CDR1 and CDR2 sequences are KGHDR and SFDVKD. The CDR3 protein is CATSDSQLGQETQYF. CDR3 bases: TGTGCCACCAGTGATTCTCAACTAGGCCAAGAGACCCAGTACTTC.

V gene TRBV11-2 combines with J gene TRBJ2-7; the D gene is possibly TRBD1 (7 bases). V lost 1 base, J lost 12 bases, and 16 bases lay in between. The CDR3 has 13 residues. In germline, CDR1 is SGHAT, CDR2 FQNNGV. The CDR3 spells CASSLVVRGTAYF. The CDR3 DNA reads TGTGCCAGCAGCTTAGTGGTTCGGGGGACAGCGTACTTC.

The rearrangement uses TRBV18 and TRBJ1-1; D unresolved. This CDR3 spans 14 amino acids. Germline V gene lookup returns CDR1 KGHSH and CDR2 LQKENI. V lost 3 bases to trimming and J lost 1 base, with 9 bases between them. The CDR3: CASSPGDSNTEAFF. The CDR3 DNA reads TGTGCCAGCTCACCCGGAGATTCGAACACTGAAGCTTTCTTT.

A single count supports this clone. The chain couples TRBV2 to TRBJ2-3, with 7 bases that match TRBD2. Germline V gene data show CDR1 as SNHLY and CDR2 as FYNNEI. Trimming took 6 bases from V and 13 from J; bases not matched to a gene: 19. The CDR3 runs to 15 residues. CDR3 sequence reads: CASSWGGNQLGPEYF. CDR3 in DNA: TGTGCCAGCAGCTGGGGGGGAAACCAGCTGGGGCCCGAGTATTTT.

The chain couples TRBV7-2 to TRBJ2-1; TRBD2 aligns across 9 bases. The junction had 6 bases not matched to a gene; V was cut back by 2 bases and J by 1 base. The CDR3 totals 17 residues. Per the germline V gene, CDR1 is SGHTA and CDR2 is FQGNSA. Here the CDR3 DNA reads TGTGCCAGCAGCTTAAAGCTAGCGGGAATTTCCTACAATGAGCAGTTCTTC. This translates into CASSLKLAGISYNEQFF.